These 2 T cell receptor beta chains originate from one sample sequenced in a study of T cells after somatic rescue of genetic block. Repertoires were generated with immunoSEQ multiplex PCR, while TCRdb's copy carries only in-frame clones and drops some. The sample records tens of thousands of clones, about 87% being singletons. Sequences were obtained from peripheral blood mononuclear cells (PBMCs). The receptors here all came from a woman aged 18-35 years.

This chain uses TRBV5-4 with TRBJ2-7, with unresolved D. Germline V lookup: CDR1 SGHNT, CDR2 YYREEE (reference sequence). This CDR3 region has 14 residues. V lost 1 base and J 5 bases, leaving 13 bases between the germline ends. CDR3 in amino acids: CASSLRSRRNEQYF. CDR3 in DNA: TGTGCCAGCAGCTTGAGAAGCCGTCGAAACGAGCAGTACTTC.

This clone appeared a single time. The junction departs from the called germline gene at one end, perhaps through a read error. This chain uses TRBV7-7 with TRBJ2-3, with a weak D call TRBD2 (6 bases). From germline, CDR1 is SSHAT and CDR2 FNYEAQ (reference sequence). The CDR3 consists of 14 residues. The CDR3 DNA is TGTGCTAGCAGCGATCGGGGAGGAACAGATACGCAGTATTTT. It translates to CASSDRGGTDTQYF.